The rows below give T cell receptor beta chains drawn from one sample of a study of T-cell reconstitution after alpha-beta-depleted transplantation in children. TCRdb reprocessed the PCR reads via MiXCR and lists one record per CDR3 protein. The sample has around 93,000 distinct CDR3 sequences, roughly 8% seen once; the top ten hold roughly 7%. Sequenced material: PBMCs from the stem cell graft donor, taken from the stem cell graft. The receptor source for this set is a human donor who donated a stem cell graft to a child with congenital amegakaryocytic thrombocytopenia. CDR3s include the opening cysteine and the closing phenylalanine or tryptophan. Fields, in order: D gene, clone size, J gene, V gene, CDR3 length, CDR3 DNA, CDR3 protein. A D gene is named only where the DNA matches it firmly. Some rows have no size entry. The others give once, few or many, or a class for an expanded clone.

NA | few | TRBJ1-6 | TRBV30 | 15 | TGTGCCTGGAGGTCAGGGCGGAGATTAAGTTCACCCCTCCACTTT | CAWRSGRRLSSPLHF
NA | NA | TRBJ2-7 | TRBV20-1 | 12 | TGCAGTGCTAGAGTAGTATCCTACGAGCAGTACTTC | CSARVVSYEQYF
NA | many | TRBJ1-5 | TRBV3-1 | 13 | TGTGCCAGCAGCCAAGCCCTCAATCAGCCCCAGCATTTT | CASSQALNQPQHF
TRBD2 | many | TRBJ2-7 | TRBV7-2 | 14 | TGTGCCAGCAGCCTAAGCGGGAGGGGCTACGAGCAGTACTTC | CASSLSGRGYEQYF
TRBD2 | many | TRBJ2-3 | TRBV19 | 13 | TGTGCCAGCGCGGGGGGGATAGCAGATACGCAGTATTTT | CASAGGIADTQYF
TRBD1 | many | TRBJ1-1 | TRBV29-1 | 14 | TGCAGCCTCCGGGACAGGGGCCTTGGGACTGAAGCTTTCTTT | CSLRDRGLGTEAFF
NA | many | TRBJ2-1 | TRBV6-5 | 16 | TGTGCCAGCAGTTACTCGCAGGCAGGGGTCTACAATGAGCAGTTCTTC | CASSYSQAGVYNEQFF
NA | many | TRBJ2-5 | TRBV4-2 | 14 | TGTGCCAGCAGCCAAGGGTCCGTAAGGGAGACCCAGTACTTC | CASSQGSVRETQYF
TRBD1 | many | TRBJ1-6 | TRBV20-1 | 14 | TGCAGTGCAGAGGGAGCGGGGACAGGTTCCCCCCTCCACTTT | CSAEGAGTGSPLHF
TRBD1 | many | TRBJ1-5 | TRBV12-3/TRBV12-4 | 12 | TGTGCCAGCAGCCGACAGGGCCTGCCCCAGCATTTT | CASSRQGLPQHF
NA | many | TRBJ1-2 | TRBV12-3/TRBV12-4 | 16 | TGTGCCAGCAGTTCCCAGGCTCGGACGGCTTATTATGGCTACACCTTC | CASSSQARTAYYGYTF
TRBD1 | NA | TRBJ2-2 | TRBV7-3 | 15 | TGTGCCAGCAGCGCGCGGACAGGGGTCACCGGGGAGCTGTTTTTT | CASSARTGVTGELFF
NA | many | TRBJ2-7 | TRBV7-8 | 14 | TGTGCCAGCAGCCAAAGCTCAAACTCCTACGAGCAGTACTTC | CASSQSSNSYEQYF
NA | many | TRBJ2-7 | TRBV5-5 | 14 | TGTGCCAGCAGCTTGGTCGCGGTGGGTTACGAGCAGTACTTC | CASSLVAVGYEQYF
NA | NA | TRBJ2-1 | TRBV7-9 | 14 | TGTGCCAGCAGCTCGGGCCTCCTCTACAATGAGCAGTTCTTC | CASSSGLLYNEQFF
TRBD1 | many | TRBJ2-7 | TRBV20-1 | 18 | TGCAGTGCTAGAGACTCGGACAGGGGGCTTTGGGGCTCCTACGAGCAGTACTTC | CSARDSDRGLWGSYEQYF
NA | NA | TRBJ1-4 | TRBV2 | 15 | TGTGCCAGCAGTGAGCGGCCAGCAACTAATGAAAAACTGTTTTTT | CASSERPATNEKLFF
NA | many | TRBJ1-1 | TRBV20-1 | 13 | TGCAGTGCTAGTCGGGGGGTGGGCACTGAAGCTTTCTTT | CSASRGVGTEAFF
TRBD2 | many | TRBJ2-3 | TRBV15 | 19 | TGTGCCACCAGCAGAGATATCCCTATCGTAGCGGGAGAGGGAGATACGCAGTATTTT | CATSRDIPIVAGEGDTQYF
TRBD2 | many | TRBJ2-2 | TRBV12-3/TRBV12-4 | 18 | TGTGCCAGCAGTGCCCCTAGCGGGAGGGCCTTTAGCACCGGGGAGCTGTTTTTT | CASSAPSGRAFSTGELFF
NA | many | TRBJ2-7 | TRBV7-8 | 13 | TGTGCCAGCAGCTTAGCGGGGATCATCGAGCAGTACTTC | CASSLAGIIEQYF
NA | NA | TRBJ2-4 | TRBV5-1 | 14 | TGCGCCAGCAGCTTGCAAGATGCCCAAAACATTCAGTACTTC | CASSLQDAQNIQYF
NA | NA | TRBJ1-5 | TRBV18 | 17 | TGTGCCAGCTCACCATCCAGACAGACCCTAGACAATCAGCCCCAGCATTTT | CASSPSRQTLDNQPQHF
NA | few | TRBJ2-1 | TRBV5-6 | 14 | TGTGCCAGCATCGACGGACTGACCTACAATGAGCAGTTCTTC | CASIDGLTYNEQFF
NA | NA | TRBJ2-7 | TRBV5-1 | 15 | TGCGCCAGCAGCTTGGCGGGGGACATCTCCTACGAGCAGTACTTC | CASSLAGDISYEQYF
TRBD1 | many | TRBJ2-5 | TRBV29-1 | 14 | TGCAGCGTTGCCGGGACAGGGGATTGGGAGACCCAGTACTTC | CSVAGTGDWETQYF
NA | many | TRBJ1-2 | TRBV5-1 | 14 | TGCGCCAGCAGCTTATCTGGACAGAACTATGGCTACACCTTC | CASSLSGQNYGYTF
NA | many | TRBJ2-3 | TRBV5-1 | 16 | TGCGCCAGCAGCTTGTCGAGGGGCGGGCGGGCAGATACGCAGTATTTT | CASSLSRGGRADTQYF
NA | many | TRBJ1-3 | TRBV13 | 14 | TGTGCCAGCAGCTTCTATGTAGCTGGAAACACCATATATTTT | CASSFYVAGNTIYF
NA | many | TRBJ2-1 | TRBV27 | 15 | TGTGCCAGCAGTCCTAACAGGGACTCCTACAATGAGCAGTTCTTC | CASSPNRDSYNEQFF
TRBD1 | many | TRBJ1-2 | TRBV20-1 | 13 | TGCAGTTTGTACCGGACAGGGGTACATGGCTACACCTTC | CSLYRTGVHGYTF
NA | many | TRBJ1-2 | TRBV7-8 | 14 | TGTGCCAGCGGACTTGGCTGGGACAACTATGGCTACACCTTC | CASGLGWDNYGYTF
NA | many | TRBJ2-5 | TRBV5-1 | 13 | TGCGCCAGCAGCGGGAGGATCCAAGAGACCCAGTACTTC | CASSGRIQETQYF
NA | NA | TRBJ2-2 | TRBV12-3/TRBV12-4 | 12 | TGTGCCAGCGGGCCGAACACCGGGGAGCTGTTTTTT | CASGPNTGELFF
NA | many | TRBJ2-1 | TRBV5-1 | 16 | TGCGCCAGCAGCTTTCGGCCAGGGGTCTCCAACAATGAGCAGTTCTTC | CASSFRPGVSNNEQFF
TRBD2 | NA | TRBJ2-1 | TRBV28 | 15 | TGTGCCAGCAGGTTTAGCGGGGGGCATTTAAATGAGCAGTTCTTC | CASRFSGGHLNEQFF